This T cell receptor (beta chain) was captured in a study of human thymus T cells. Libraries were prepared by immunoSEQ multiplex PCR; TCRdb keeps only in-frame clonotypes and omits some of them. This table has around 130,000 clones, about 94% appearing once. Thymus tissue was removed during corrective cardiac surgery. The TCR was taken from a boy less than two years old with a congenital heart defect but otherwise immunologically healthy. Sequencing input: thymus tissue.

The CDR3 DNA reads TGTGCCTGGAGTGTACAGGACGCCGGGGGCTACACCTTC. Translated: CAWSVQDAGGYTF. The genes are TRBV30 and TRBJ1-2; possibly TRBD1 for D (5 bases). Germline V gene lookup returns CDR1 GTSNPN and CDR2 SVGIG (reference sequence). V gave up 0 bases and J gave up 8 bases, with 13 bases separating them. The CDR3 covers 13 residues.